Within the sample, the clone carrying this T cell receptor beta chain is medium-sized. The sample originates from a study of OX40 agonist ivuxolimab in advanced cancers. At the level of the study: There were three patients with partial responses, one having hepatocellular carcinoma and two cutaneous melanoma.

Germline CDR1 and CDR2: WNHNN and SYGVQD (reference sequence). CDR3 length equals 12 residues. V dropped 0 bases and J dropped 6 bases, with 6 bases sitting between them. Repertoires were generated with immunoSEQ multiplex PCR, while TCRdb's copy carries only in-frame clones and drops some. The sample consists of roughly 50,000 clones, under 85% of them appearing once. This sequence joins TRBV10-1 and TRBJ2-7, with no clear D. Sequenced material: CD4+ or CD8+ T cells sorted from blood, taken in a trial of the OX40 agonist ivuxolimab. The origin of this receptor is an adult with an advanced solid tumor such as melanoma, head and neck, liver or kidney cancer. CDR3 DNA sequence: TGCGCCAGCAGTGAGTCTTCGGGCGAGCAGTACTTC. Residues: CASSESSGEQYF.